This T cell receptor (beta chain) was observed in a study of blood T cell repertoires in COVID-19 (dated by TCRdb to about 2020). For context, the study as a whole: The collaborator samples originated in the United States, Italy and Spain and spanned the acute and convalescent phases of COVID-19. Sample metadata almost always included a de-identified subject ID, COVID-19 status, age in years and sex. Samples came from the ongoing ImmuneRACE study (first 160 participants) plus 1,254 subjects from 6 global collaborators. The dataset comprised deeply sampled blood TCRbeta repertoires from subjects exposed to, actively infected with, or recovered from COVID-19. The repertoires were released in a freely available public database meant as a resource for research on the immune response to SARS-CoV-2. Where available, HLA class I and class II types were obtained from metadata supplied by the sample provider rather than from assay-based typing. The material from the prospective study consisted of cDNA or gDNA derived from T cells, B-cell-depleted T cells, or PBMCs.

The immunoSEQ Assay, a bias-controlled multiplex PCR, was used to amplify TCRbeta CDR3 regions from genomic DNA. As for the authors' bioinformatics: Nucleated cell counts per sample were estimated from amplification of reference gene primers within the assay. To quantify the absolute abundance of each unique TCRbeta CDR3 rearrangement, sequence reads were collapsed and filtered. For each sample, productive Simpson clonality was calculated by taking the square root of Simpson's diversity index across productive rearrangements. Sourced from immuneACCESS, this table was stored by TCRdb with only in-frame sequences that have V and J called. A share of the clones is absent; for the studies checked, an unresolved V gene accounts for under half, and the remainder has no known explanation. From that table come the V and J calls and clone size; the DNA was used to work out D and trimming. The sample table shows around 300,000 clones, and 90% are seen once. Clones ranked in the top ten supply roughly 1% of the sample.

The junction carries 12 bases between V and J, which are trimmed by 3 bases and 4 bases respectively. Taken from cysteine to phenylalanine, the CDR3 has 14 residues. Only the CDR3 region is kept as DNA, spanning 42 bases read in frame from base 1. The germline V gene supplies CDR1 SGHTA and CDR2 FQGNSA. Overall study outcomes, separate from this receptor: How much clinical and demographic metadata was included differed by source and by participant, and the metadata was provided uncurated.

In Seattle, one collaborating source enrolled patients while the infection was active and tracked those patients longitudinally over the course of disease. Whole blood was collected in K2EDTA tubes by collaborating institutions according to the institutions' own protocols. For TCRbeta analysis, collaborators shipped samples as frozen whole blood, isolated PBMCs, or DNA extracted from either of those sample types. This clone was recorded only once. Its antigen is currently not known. Qualities for individual bases were not recorded, and no much larger clone is one base off. This clonotype originated in a woman aged 40 to 50 with COVID-19, enrolled during active disease. Sequenced material: peripheral blood. This chain is built from TRBV7-2 and TRBJ1-2, with no D gene named confidently. The DNA reads TGTGCCAGCAGCTTTATAGGAGGAACCTATGGCTACACCTTC. Translated, it gives CASSFIGGTYGYTF. The variable domain in full, with residues beyond the CDR3 obtained from the reference TRBV7-2 and TRBJ1-2 genes, is GAGVSQSPSNKVTEKGKDVELRCDPISGHTALYWYRQSLGQGLEFLIYFQGNSAPDKSGLPSDRFSAERTGGSVSTLTIQRTQQEDSAVYLCASSFIGGTYGYTFGSGTRLTVV.